This T cell receptor beta chain was sequenced in a study of cytomegalovirus exposure and HLA in healthy donors. As to this clone: What it recognizes is unknown.

Study-wide results and limits: Equally common other TCR beta chains were less clonally expanded than HLA-associated ones, a later analysis found. Sequences of the TCR beta chain were said to predict the HLA-A and HLA-B alleles of most subjects accurately.

It was with 60 Vbeta and 13 Jbeta primers that the PCR ran. TCRdb keeps only in-frame clones here, not all; method: immunoSEQ multiplex PCR. The repertoire consists of 150,000 or so clones, with approximately 79% occurring once and the leading ten covering about 0.66%. Trimming took off 3 bases at V and 6 bases at J, with 11 bases between the two ends. There are 13 residues in the CDR3. CDR1 is LNHDA, CDR2 SQIVND, per germline (reference sequence). The rearrangement uses TRBV19 and TRBJ1-2; a weak D match, TRBD1 (6 bases). The sequence derives from a male donor in good health and CMV-seronegative. Sequenced sample: PBMCs. CDR3 bases: TGTGCCAGTAGTATTACAGGGTTTGATGGCTACACCTTC. It specifies CASSITGFDGYTF.